The T cell receptor beta chain under discussion was sequenced for a study of response to subunit inactivated influenza vaccine. Concerning this clonotype itself: Its antigen is undetermined.

TCRdb reprocessed the RT-PCR reads via MiXCR and lists one record per CDR3 protein. Of about 540,000 distinct CDR3 sequences in the sample, under 30% were seen once. Per the germline V gene, CDR1 is SGHTA and CDR2 is FQGNSA. Trimming cost V 2 bases and J 1 base; bases outside gene matches: 5. CDR3 length: 16 residues. Study-wide results and limits: After each seasonal influenza vaccination, few new T cells are recruited, the authors suggested.

This same sample was also part of a study on T cells expressing NK-cell markers. From that report: For TCR beta, cDNA was produced by 5'RACE template switching with UMIs. Seven donors tested HCMV-seropositive and one tested seronegative among the eight sequenced. In about six donors, dominant NKG2C+ clonotypes were roughly 1.0-7.0% of CD8+ T cells.

This material consisted of CD4+ T cells sorted from PBMCs, taken 11 to 12 days after vaccination. The chain employs TRBV7-2 and TRBJ1-3; 7 bases agree with TRBD1. This TCR was sampled from a man in his fifties or sixties who received an inactivated influenza vaccine. CDR3 sequence: CASSLMSGGSGNTIYF. CDR3 DNA sequence: TGTGCCAGCAGCTTAATGTCAGGGGGATCTGGAAACACCATATATTTT.